The 26 T cell receptor beta chains below were found in one sample sequenced in a study of cytomegalovirus exposure and HLA in healthy donors. Primers for the PCR totalled 60 Vbeta and 13 Jbeta. Clones were read by immunoSEQ multiplex PCR, and TCRdb kept only the in-frame ones, dropping some. This listing includes around 40,000 clones. Sample: PBMCs. These receptors were obtained from a man in his thirties or forties in good health and CMV-seronegative.

V usage is TRBV25-1 and J usage is TRBJ1-2, with 9 bases lining up with TRBD1. J gave up 7 bases and V 2 bases, and 5 bases lay outside the gene matches. CDR1 and CDR2 (germline): MGHDK, SYGVNS. The CDR3 is 14 residues long. The CDR3 nucleotides read TGTGCCAGCAGTGAACGAGGGACAGGGTCTGGCTACACCTTC. Amino acids: CASSERGTGSGYTF.

The J gene is TRBJ2-2, the V gene TRBV27; 11 positions match TRBD2. V shed 2 bases and J 4 bases; nucleotides not matched to a gene: 21. Germline V gives CDR1 MNHEY, CDR2 SMNVEV (reference sequence). The CDR3 consists of 22 residues. The CDR3 nucleotides read TGTGCCAGCAGTTTACCTCCCAGCCTGGTAGCGGGGGGGCGTCGGGGCACCGGGGAGCTGTTTTTT. Amino acid sequence: CASSLPPSLVAGGRRGTGELFF.

The chain employs TRBV10-3 and TRBJ2-7; 7 bases fit TRBD1. Germline loops: CDR1 ENHRY, CDR2 SYGVKD. With V trimmed by 6 bases and J by 4 bases, 6 bases remained unmatched. The CDR3 length is 13 residues. CDR3 sequence (DNA): TGTGCCATCAGGATTGACAGGGATTACGAGCAGTACTTC. Translating it yields CAIRIDRDYEQYF.

Its frequency marks this clone as medium-sized (0.01 to 0.1%). V gene TRBV19 combines with J gene TRBJ1-1, with a tentative D call TRBD1 (5 bases). CDR1 LNHDA and CDR2 SQIVND come from the germline V gene (reference sequence). This CDR3 has 18 residues. The V gene lost 6 bases and the J gene lost 1 base, with 24 bases spanning the gap. In nucleotides, the CDR3 is TGTGCCAGTAGATCCAGTCAGATCAGGGTGATTTGGAACACTGAAGCTTTCTTT. The encoded protein is CASRSSQIRVIWNTEAFF.

A remark on this clone: Mismatch with germline at one junction end may stem from a read error. The chain joins TRBV7-7 to TRBJ2-2, with 7 positions matching TRBD2. Germline CDR1 is SSHAT and CDR2 is FNYEAQ (reference sequence). CDR3 length equals 16 residues. The CDR3 reads CASTTSGGSNTGELFF. CDR3 nucleotide sequence: TGTGCTAGCACCACCTCGGGGGGTTCGAACACCGGGGAGCTGTTTTTT. Full variable domain (rest looked up from reference TRBV7-7 and TRBJ2-2): GAGVSQSPRYKVTKRGQDVTLRCDPISSHATLYWYQQALGQGPEFLTYFNYEAQPDKSGLPSDRFSAERPEGSISTLTIQRTEQRDSAMYRCASTTSGGSNTGELFFGEGSRLTVL.

V gene TRBV5-1 combines with J gene TRBJ2-5; D remains ambiguous. CDR3 length: 14 residues. The germline V gene has CDR1 SGHRS and CDR2 YFSETQ. V lost 3 bases and J lost 1, with 10 bases in between. The CDR3, as DNA: TGCGCCAGCAGCTACACAGCAGTCCAAGAGACCCAGTACTTC. This translates into CASSYTAVQETQYF.

The chain is built from TRBV5-4 and TRBJ2-1, with TRBD1 matching over 7 bases. This CDR3 is built from 15 residues. V lost 4 bases to trimming and J lost 0 bases; unmatched junction nucleotides: 4. Germline CDR1 SGHNT, CDR2 YYREEE (reference sequence). CDR3 amino acids: CASSQGGGSYNEQFF. CDR3 DNA sequence: TGTGCCAGCAGCCAAGGGGGCGGCTCCTACAATGAGCAGTTCTTC.

The V and J genes are TRBV28 and TRBJ2-2, with 13 bases identical to TRBD2. The trim removed 9 bases at V and 4 bases at J, leaving 2 bases unmatched. The germline CDR1 and CDR2 sequences are MDHEN and SYDVKM. The CDR3 runs 14 residues. The CDR3 bases are TGTGCCAGTGGGACTAGCGGGATCACCGGGGAGCTGTTTTTT. This sequence encodes CASGTSGITGELFF.

V gene TRBV9 combines with J gene TRBJ1-3; a weak D match, TRBD1 (5 bases). The germline V and J ends were trimmed by 2 bases and 0 bases, with 12 bases remaining between them. The CDR3 consists of 16 residues. Germline lookup yields CDR1 SGDLS and CDR2 YYNGEE. CDR3 DNA sequence: TGTGCCAGCAGCGTGTACGCCGGGGGCTCTGGAAACACCATATATTTT. Translation gives CASSVYAGGSGNTIYF.

This rearrangement joins TRBV19 to TRBJ1-5; D might be TRBD1 (5 bases). V gave up 4 bases and J gave up 0 bases, with 16 bases separating them. The CDR3 runs to 17 residues. Germline V lookup: CDR1 LNHDA, CDR2 SQIVND (reference sequence). The CDR3 region is CASSSLLRENSNQPQHF. CDR3 coding DNA: TGTGCCAGTAGTAGCCTCCTCAGGGAAAATAGCAATCAGCCCCAGCATTTT.

Regarding this clone: A junction end diverges from the germline sequence, so it may reflect a read error. The chain employs TRBV29-1 and TRBJ2-3; TRBD2 matches 8 bases. The CDR3 has 13 amino acids. Germline CDR1 is SQVTM and CDR2 is ANQGSEA. This CDR3 is CSAGPAGVDKQYF. CDR3 in DNA: TGCAGCGCCGGGCCAGCGGGAGTTGATAAGCAGTATTTT.

The chain employs TRBV6-4 and TRBJ2-1; D might be TRBD1 (6 bases). V was shortened by 5 bases and J by 8 bases, with 16 bases between the two germline ends. This CDR3 contains 14 residues. Germline V gene data show CDR1 as MRHNA and CDR2 as SNTAGT. DNA of the CDR3: TGTGCCAGCAGTTGGCCCAGGGGTGTGTATGAGCAGTTCTTC. This sequence encodes CASSWPRGVYEQFF.

The CDR3 DNA reads TGCAGCGTAGGGACCGGGGGGAGCGGGCAGTACTTC. Residues: CSVGTGGSGQYF. The chain couples TRBV29-1 to TRBJ2-7, with 7 bases fitting TRBD2. The CDR3 is made up of 12 amino acids. Germline CDR1 is SQVTM and CDR2 is ANQGSEA. Trimming removed 6 bases from V and 9 bases from J; junction bases left unmatched: 11.

The V call is TRBV5-1, the J call TRBJ1-5, with D perhaps matching TRBD1 (6 bases). There are 15 residues in the CDR3. Germline CDR1 and CDR2: SGHRS and YFSETQ. V lost 5 bases and J 4 bases, leaving 16 bases between the germline ends. CDR3 in amino acids: CASSVGTTGNQPQHF. In DNA form, the CDR3 reads TGCGCCAGCAGTGTGGGGACGACAGGAAATCAGCCCCAGCATTTT.

This chain connects TRBV7-9 to TRBJ1-1; a weak D match, TRBD1 (5 bases). Germline V CDR1 and CDR2: SEHNR, FQNEAQ (reference sequence). The CDR3 is 14 residues long. V lost 5 bases and J 1 base, leaving 11 bases between the germline ends. DNA for the CDR3: TGTGCCAGCAGCCCCTCCACAGGGAACACTGAAGCTTTCTTT. This sequence encodes CASSPSTGNTEAFF.

The rearrangement links TRBV5-1 to TRBJ2-2, with 7 nucleotides matching TRBD1. This CDR3 is 16 amino acids long. Germline V gives CDR1 SGHRS, CDR2 YFSETQ. Trimming removed 1 base from V and 4 bases from J; junction bases left unmatched: 7. The CDR3 bases are TGCGCCAGCAGCTTGACAATCAACAGGGGCACCGGGGAGCTGTTTTTT. Translation gives CASSLTINRGTGELFF.

This chain joins TRBV29-1 and TRBJ2-2; D perhaps matches TRBD1 (6 bases). Looked up from germline, CDR1 is SQVTM and CDR2 is ANQGSEA. The CDR3 covers 16 residues. V dropped 3 bases and J dropped 2 bases, with 16 bases sitting between them. The DNA for the CDR3 is TGCAGCGTTGAGGTCATCGTACAGGGTAACACCGGGGAGCTGTTTTTT. This gives the protein CSVEVIVQGNTGELFF.

The V and J genes are TRBV6-5 and TRBJ2-7; 9 nucleotides agree with TRBD1. CDR1 is MNHEY, CDR2 SVGAGI, per germline. This CDR3 contains 13 residues. V shed 6 bases, J shed 3 bases, and the junction held 3 bases outside the gene matches. CDR3 in amino acids: CASRWTGDYEQYF. Written as DNA, the CDR3 is TGTGCCAGCAGGTGGACAGGGGACTACGAGCAGTACTTC.

The rearrangement uses TRBV9 and TRBJ2-2; 9 nucleotides agree with TRBD1. CDR1 and CDR2 from the germline V gene are SGDLS and YYNGEE. J gave up 4 bases and V 3 bases, and 4 bases lay outside the gene matches. The CDR3 has 15 amino acids. The CDR3 spells CASSARQGGTGELFF. The CDR3 DNA reads as TGTGCCAGCAGCGCCCGACAGGGGGGCACCGGGGAGCTGTTTTTT.

The chain employs TRBV4-1 and TRBJ2-5, with TRBD1 identical over 9 bases. This CDR3 region has 16 residues. V was clipped by 3 bases and J by 4 bases; unmatched bases: 9. Germline values: CDR1 MGHRA, CDR2 YSYEKL. The CDR3 coding sequence is TGCGCCAGCAGCCAGGCGGGACAGGGTCTACGAGAGACCCAGTACTTC. Protein: CASSQAGQGLRETQYF.

The rearrangement joins TRBV7-9 to TRBJ1-6; D is ambiguous. The CDR3 runs to 17 residues. With 0 bases removed from V and 0 bases from J, the gap between germline ends came to 9 bases. Germline V gives CDR1 SEHNR, CDR2 FQNEAQ (reference sequence). This chain's CDR3 is CASSLAAESSYNSPLHF. CDR3 sequence (DNA): TGTGCCAGCAGCTTAGCGGCGGAGAGCTCCTATAATTCACCCCTCCACTTT.

The J gene is TRBJ1-6, the V gene TRBV2; TRBD1 matches at 10 bases. Germline CDR1 SNHLY, CDR2 FYNNEI. With 2 bases clipped from V and 8 bases from J, the junction kept 9 bases outside the gene matches. The CDR3 loop spans 17 amino acids. CDR3 sequence reads: CASSERTAGTGDSPLHF. CDR3 coding DNA: TGTGCCAGCAGTGAAAGAACCGCCGGGACAGGGGATTCACCCCTCCACTTT.

The J gene is TRBJ1-5, the V gene TRBV7-2; D is unresolved. This CDR3 region has 13 residues. CDR1 is SGHTA and CDR2 is FQGNSA in the germline V gene. Trimming stripped 3 bases from V and 3 bases from J, with 6 bases between. CDR3 bases: TGTGCCAGCAGCTTGAGTTACAATCAGCCCCAGCATTTT. Residues: CASSLSYNQPQHF.

Note on this clone: An end of the junction does not agree with germline; a read error may underlie this. The CDR3 DNA follows: TGTGCCAGCACCCAGGGTAACGATGGCTACACCTTC. Protein: CASTQGNDGYTF. The chain links TRBV27 to TRBJ1-2; D perhaps matches TRBD1 (5 bases). Germline lookup yields CDR1 MNHEY and CDR2 SMNVEV (reference sequence). The CDR3 runs 12 residues.

The chain uses TRBV6-1 and TRBJ2-1; perhaps TRBD2 as D (5 bases). This CDR3 contains 13 residues. Germline loops: CDR1 MNHNS, CDR2 SASEGT. Trimming removed 0 bases from V and 8 bases from J, with 8 bases in between. The CDR3 DNA is TGTGCCAGCAGTGAAGCGAGAGGGTATGAGCAGTTCTTC. Encoded protein: CASSEARGYEQFF.

The chain carries TRBV7-9 and TRBJ2-3; maybe TRBD1 (5 bases). Trimming took off 5 bases at V and 2 bases at J, with 14 bases between the two ends. Germline V gene sequence: CDR1 SEHNR, CDR2 FQNEAQ (reference sequence). The CDR3 consists of 15 residues. The CDR3 here is CASSPQGGATDTQYF. The CDR3 DNA reads TGTGCCAGCAGCCCGCAAGGTGGGGCCACAGATACGCAGTATTTT.